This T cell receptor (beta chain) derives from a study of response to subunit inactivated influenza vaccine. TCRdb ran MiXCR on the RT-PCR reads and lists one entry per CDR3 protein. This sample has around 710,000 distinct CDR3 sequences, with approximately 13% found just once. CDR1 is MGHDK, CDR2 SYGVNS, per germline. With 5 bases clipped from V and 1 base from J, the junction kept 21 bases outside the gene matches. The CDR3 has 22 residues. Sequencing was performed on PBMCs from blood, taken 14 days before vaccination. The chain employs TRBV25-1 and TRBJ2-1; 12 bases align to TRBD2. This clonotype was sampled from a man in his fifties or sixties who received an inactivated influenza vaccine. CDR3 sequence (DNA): TGTGCCAGCAGTCTCCCCAGGGGGTCCGTGACTAGCGGGAGTAGGTCCTACAATGAGCAGTTCTTC. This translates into CASSLPRGSVTSGSRSYNEQFF.